What follows are 23 T cell receptor beta chains derived from one specimen sequenced in a study of blood T cell repertoires in COVID-19. Some clones are missing from TCRdb's copy, which holds only in-frame ones; the method was immunoSEQ multiplex PCR. The sample holds 310,000 or so clones, more than 85% seen once. Sequenced input: peripheral blood. The receptors here all came from a woman aged 25 to 39 with COVID-19, enrolled during active disease.

V usage is TRBV6-2 or TRBV6-3 and J usage is TRBJ2-2; TRBD1 might be the D (5 bases). This CDR3 contains 14 residues. Germline loops: CDR1 MNHEY, CDR2 SVGEGT. Deletions cut 2 bases from V and 6 bases from J, with 10 bases between. The CDR3 spells CASSYDSLPGELFF. The CDR3 DNA is TGTGCCAGCAGTTACGACAGCTTACCCGGGGAGCTGTTTTTT.

This clone was detected only a few times. The chain combines TRBV7-8 with TRBJ2-7; 9 nucleotides align to TRBD2. The CDR3 spans 15 residues. The germline gives CDR1 SGHVS, CDR2 FQNEAQ. The V and J ends lost 5 bases and 0 bases, in that order; junction bases with no gene match: 5. DNA of the CDR3: TGTGCCAGCAGCCGTACACTAGCGGGCTCCTACGAGCAGTACTTC. Translating it yields CASSRTLAGSYEQYF. The variable domain in full, with the rest retrieved from reference TRBV7-8 and TRBJ2-7, is GAGVSQSPRYKVAKRGQDVALRCDPISGHVSLFWYQQALGQGPEFLTYFQNEAQLDKSGLPSDRFFAERPEGSVSTLKIQRTQQEDSAVYLCASSRTLAGSYEQYFGPGTRLTVT.

The J gene is TRBJ2-7, the V gene TRBV20-1; 9 nucleotides agree with TRBD2. The CDR3 has 15 residues. V lost 3 bases, J lost 5 bases, and 11 bases stayed unmatched. From germline, CDR1 is DFQATT and CDR2 SNEGSKA (reference sequence). CDR3 amino acids: CSASSVAGVSDEQYF. CDR3 nucleotides: TGCAGTGCTAGTTCGGTAGCGGGAGTTAGCGACGAGCAGTACTTC.

The chain joins TRBV28 to TRBJ2-7, with a possible D match to TRBD1 (5 bases). The CDR3 has 13 amino acids. V was shortened by 3 bases and J by 6 bases, with 12 bases between the two germline ends. Germline V gene data show CDR1 as MDHEN and CDR2 as SYDVKM. The CDR3 bases are TGTGCCAGCAGTTTCGAAAGGGGCCGCGAGCAGTACTTC. Translation gives CASSFERGREQYF. The complete variable domain, with remaining parts taken from reference TRBV28 and TRBJ2-7, reads DVKVTQSSRYLVKRTGEKVFLECVQDMDHENMFWYRQDPGLGLRLIYFSYDVKMKEKGDIPEGYSVSREKKERFSLILESASTNQTSMYLCASSFERGREQYFGPGTRLTVT.

The chain is built from TRBV2 and TRBJ1-6; the match to TRBD1 covers 9 bases. Germline assignment: CDR1 SNHLY and CDR2 FYNNEI. The CDR3 extends over 16 amino acids. V dropped 4 bases and J dropped 7; count of bases not matched to a gene: 8. CDR3 coding DNA: TGTGCCAGCAGTGTGGAGAGTGGGACAGGGAATTCACCCCTCCACTTT. Its translation is CASSVESGTGNSPLHF.

The chain combines TRBV18 with TRBJ2-3; TRBD2 matches at 10 bases. The ends lost 2 bases at V and 4 bases at J; junction bases unmatched: 6. The CDR3 has 16 residues. CDR1 is KGHSH, CDR2 LQKENI, per germline. The DNA for the CDR3 is TGTGCCAGCTCACCATATACTAGCGGGAACGCAGATACGCAGTATTTT. Its translation: CASSPYTSGNADTQYF.

This clone was picked up one time. This sequence joins TRBV6-2 or TRBV6-3 and TRBJ2-1; 9 bases fit TRBD1. Looked up from germline, CDR1 is MNHEY and CDR2 is SVGEGT. With V trimmed by 6 bases and J by 3 bases, 18 bases remained unmatched. The CDR3 length is 19 residues. Here the CDR3 reads CASSLRDRDARHLYNEQFF. The CDR3 region has the DNA TGTGCCAGCAGCCTACGGGACAGGGATGCCCGTCACCTCTACAATGAGCAGTTCTTC.

The gene calls are TRBV7-9 and TRBJ1-1, with TRBD1 matching 7 bases. CDR1 is SEHNR and CDR2 is FQNEAQ in the germline V gene (reference sequence). V lost 1 base and J lost 10; bases outside the gene matches: 18. The CDR3 loop spans 17 amino acids. CDR3 sequence (DNA): TGTGCCAGCAGCTTAGTTGTAGGGGGCGCGTCACTACGTCGAGCTTTCTTT. It translates to CASSLVVGGASLRRAFF.

The V gene is TRBV14, the J gene TRBJ2-3; D is perhaps TRBD1 (6 bases). This CDR3 has 16 residues. V gave up 0 bases and J gave up 2 bases, with 12 bases separating them. CDR1 is SGHDN, CDR2 FVKESK, per germline. In DNA, the CDR3 is TGTGCCAGCAGCCAAGATATCGGACAGCACACAGATACGCAGTATTTT. Its translation: CASSQDIGQHTDTQYF.

CDR3 residues: CASSLTAGTSSYNEQFF. Written as DNA, the CDR3 is TGTGCCAGCAGTTTAACGGCAGGGACAAGCTCCTACAATGAGCAGTTCTTC. The genes are TRBV27 and TRBJ2-1; D may be TRBD1 (6 bases). Germline V gives CDR1 MNHEY, CDR2 SMNVEV (reference sequence). V lost 2 bases and J 0 bases, leaving 14 bases between the germline ends. The CDR3 totals 17 residues.

The count of this clone is one. The same CDR3 can be traced to other DNA sequences in this sample. This chain links TRBV7-2 with TRBJ1-2; 10 nucleotides line up with TRBD1. CDR3 length: 14 residues. Germline CDR1 SGHTA, CDR2 FQGNSA. V lost 3 bases, J lost 5 bases, and 3 bases stayed unmatched. CDR3 nucleotide sequence: TGTGCCAGCAGCTTGTGGACAGGGGGTTATGGCTACACCTTC. Translating gives CASSLWTGGYGYTF.

The chain combines TRBV7-9 with TRBJ2-7, with 8 bases matching TRBD1. V was pared by 5 bases and J by 0 bases, with 21 bases of the junction left unmatched. Germline V gene data show CDR1 as SEHNR and CDR2 as FQNEAQ (reference sequence). The CDR3 is 20 amino acids. CDR3: CASSNDVEDRALIFSYEQYF. The DNA of the CDR3 is TGTGCCAGCAGCAACGACGTTGAGGACAGGGCCCTAATCTTCTCCTACGAGCAGTACTTC. The complete variable domain, with remaining parts taken from reference TRBV7-9 and TRBJ2-7, reads DTGVSQNPRHKITKRGQNVTFRCDPISEHNRLYWYRQTLGQGPEFLTYFQNEAQLEKSRLLSDRFSAERPKGSFSTLEIQRTEQGDSAMYLCASSNDVEDRALIFSYEQYFGPGTRLTVT.

The chain is built from TRBV19 and TRBJ1-2; 7 bases fit TRBD1. This CDR3 has 14 residues. V trimming: 10 bases; J trimming: 4 bases; junction bases outside the gene matches: 12. Germline V gene lookup returns CDR1 LNHDA and CDR2 SQIVND (reference sequence). CDR3 residues: CATRMGGQVYGYTF. CDR3 nucleotide sequence: TGTGCCACCAGGATGGGCGGACAGGTCTATGGCTACACCTTC.

The J gene is TRBJ2-1, the V gene TRBV27, with D hard to call. The CDR3 covers 14 residues. Germline assignment: CDR1 MNHEY and CDR2 SMNVEV (reference sequence). Trimming took 2 bases from V and 8 from J, leaving 13 bases between them. CDR3 protein: CASSLNNMGDEQFF. For the CDR3, the DNA is TGTGCCAGCAGTTTAAACAATATGGGCGATGAGCAGTTCTTC.

The chain combines TRBV7-8 with TRBJ2-1; 13 nucleotides match TRBD2. V was pared by 5 bases and J by 8 bases, with 6 bases of the junction left unmatched. CDR3 length equals 15 residues. Germline assignment: CDR1 SGHVS and CDR2 FQNEAQ. The DNA for the CDR3 is TGTGCCAGCAGCGCGGGGACTAGCGGGATCTATGAGCAGTTCTTC. This codes for CASSAGTSGIYEQFF.

The rearrangement links TRBV6-5 to TRBJ1-1; 8 bases are shared with TRBD1. This CDR3 has 15 amino acids. With 0 bases clipped from V and 5 bases from J, the junction kept 5 bases outside the gene matches. Germline assignment: CDR1 MNHEY and CDR2 SVGAGI. For the CDR3, the DNA is TGTGCCAGCAGTTACTCGATAACAGGGGGAACTGAAGCTTTCTTT. Amino acid sequence: CASSYSITGGTEAFF.

The chain couples TRBV19 to TRBJ1-1; a possible D gene is TRBD1 (5 bases). Germline-derived CDR1 and CDR2 are LNHDA and SQIVND (reference sequence). V was cut by 10 bases and J by 0 bases, with 18 bases left in between. CDR3 size: 15 residues. The CDR3: CATRTRGTMNTEAFF. Here the CDR3 DNA reads TGTGCCACCAGGACAAGGGGAACCATGAACACTGAAGCTTTCTTT.

The V gene is TRBV28, the J gene TRBJ2-7, with D hard to call. This CDR3 contains 13 residues. Germline V lookup: CDR1 MDHEN, CDR2 SYDVKM. V lost 6 bases to trimming and J lost 4 bases, with 13 bases between them. CDR3 in amino acids: CASRATATYEQYF. Written as DNA, the CDR3 is TGTGCCAGCAGAGCGACTGCGACTTACGAGCAGTACTTC.

CDR3 DNA: TGCAGCGCTGGGGCAGGGGGCACTAATGAAAAACTGTTTTTT. This gives the protein CSAGAGGTNEKLFF. The V call is TRBV29-1, the J call TRBJ1-4, with TRBD1 identical over 8 bases. CDR1 is SQVTM, CDR2 ANQGSEA, per germline. This CDR3 is 14 amino acids long. J gave up 2 bases and V 7 bases, and 6 bases lay outside the gene matches.

The chain has TRBV6-4 and TRBJ1-1, with 9 bases fitting TRBD1. The CDR3 totals 16 residues. CDR1 is MRHNA and CDR2 is SNTAGT in the germline V gene. Trimming removed 0 bases from V and 4 bases from J; junction bases left unmatched: 6. Written as DNA, the CDR3 is TGTGCCAGCAGTGACTCGCCGGGACAGGGAGGCACTGAAGCTTTCTTT. Residues: CASSDSPGQGGTEAFF.

The gene calls are TRBV29-1 and TRBJ2-2; D is perhaps TRBD1 (6 bases). Trimming took off 5 bases at V and 1 base at J, with 14 bases between the two ends. The CDR3 totals 15 residues. The germline V gene encodes CDR1 SQVTM and CDR2 ANQGSEA. CDR3 sequence reads: CSVPHPRGNTGELFF. The CDR3 bases are TGCAGCGTTCCCCACCCCAGGGGGAACACCGGGGAGCTGTTTTTT.

The rearrangement joins TRBV30 to TRBJ2-1; D may be TRBD1 (6 bases). This CDR3 comprises 13 residues. Deletions cut 0 bases from V and 7 bases from J, with 10 bases between. The germline V gene has CDR1 GTSNPN and CDR2 SVGIG (reference sequence). CDR3 residues: CAWSVRTANEQFF. CDR3 DNA: TGTGCCTGGAGTGTTCGGACAGCGAATGAGCAGTTCTTC.

The chain joins TRBV5-5 to TRBJ1-1; 10 positions match TRBD1. CDR3 size: 16 residues. V was clipped by 2 bases and J by 6 bases; unmatched bases: 10. CDR1 SGHKS and CDR2 YYEKEE come from the germline V gene (reference sequence). CDR3 in DNA: TGTGCCAGCAGCTTTATTGGGACAGGGGTCGACGCTGAAGCTTTCTTT. It specifies CASSFIGTGVDAEAFF. Full variable domain (missing parts from reference TRBV5-5 and TRBJ1-1): DAGVTQSPTHLIKTRGQQVTLRCSPISGHKSVSWYQQVLGQGPQFIFQYYEKEERGRGNFPDRFSARQFPNYSSELNVNALLLGDSALYLCASSFIGTGVDAEAFFGQGTRLTVV.